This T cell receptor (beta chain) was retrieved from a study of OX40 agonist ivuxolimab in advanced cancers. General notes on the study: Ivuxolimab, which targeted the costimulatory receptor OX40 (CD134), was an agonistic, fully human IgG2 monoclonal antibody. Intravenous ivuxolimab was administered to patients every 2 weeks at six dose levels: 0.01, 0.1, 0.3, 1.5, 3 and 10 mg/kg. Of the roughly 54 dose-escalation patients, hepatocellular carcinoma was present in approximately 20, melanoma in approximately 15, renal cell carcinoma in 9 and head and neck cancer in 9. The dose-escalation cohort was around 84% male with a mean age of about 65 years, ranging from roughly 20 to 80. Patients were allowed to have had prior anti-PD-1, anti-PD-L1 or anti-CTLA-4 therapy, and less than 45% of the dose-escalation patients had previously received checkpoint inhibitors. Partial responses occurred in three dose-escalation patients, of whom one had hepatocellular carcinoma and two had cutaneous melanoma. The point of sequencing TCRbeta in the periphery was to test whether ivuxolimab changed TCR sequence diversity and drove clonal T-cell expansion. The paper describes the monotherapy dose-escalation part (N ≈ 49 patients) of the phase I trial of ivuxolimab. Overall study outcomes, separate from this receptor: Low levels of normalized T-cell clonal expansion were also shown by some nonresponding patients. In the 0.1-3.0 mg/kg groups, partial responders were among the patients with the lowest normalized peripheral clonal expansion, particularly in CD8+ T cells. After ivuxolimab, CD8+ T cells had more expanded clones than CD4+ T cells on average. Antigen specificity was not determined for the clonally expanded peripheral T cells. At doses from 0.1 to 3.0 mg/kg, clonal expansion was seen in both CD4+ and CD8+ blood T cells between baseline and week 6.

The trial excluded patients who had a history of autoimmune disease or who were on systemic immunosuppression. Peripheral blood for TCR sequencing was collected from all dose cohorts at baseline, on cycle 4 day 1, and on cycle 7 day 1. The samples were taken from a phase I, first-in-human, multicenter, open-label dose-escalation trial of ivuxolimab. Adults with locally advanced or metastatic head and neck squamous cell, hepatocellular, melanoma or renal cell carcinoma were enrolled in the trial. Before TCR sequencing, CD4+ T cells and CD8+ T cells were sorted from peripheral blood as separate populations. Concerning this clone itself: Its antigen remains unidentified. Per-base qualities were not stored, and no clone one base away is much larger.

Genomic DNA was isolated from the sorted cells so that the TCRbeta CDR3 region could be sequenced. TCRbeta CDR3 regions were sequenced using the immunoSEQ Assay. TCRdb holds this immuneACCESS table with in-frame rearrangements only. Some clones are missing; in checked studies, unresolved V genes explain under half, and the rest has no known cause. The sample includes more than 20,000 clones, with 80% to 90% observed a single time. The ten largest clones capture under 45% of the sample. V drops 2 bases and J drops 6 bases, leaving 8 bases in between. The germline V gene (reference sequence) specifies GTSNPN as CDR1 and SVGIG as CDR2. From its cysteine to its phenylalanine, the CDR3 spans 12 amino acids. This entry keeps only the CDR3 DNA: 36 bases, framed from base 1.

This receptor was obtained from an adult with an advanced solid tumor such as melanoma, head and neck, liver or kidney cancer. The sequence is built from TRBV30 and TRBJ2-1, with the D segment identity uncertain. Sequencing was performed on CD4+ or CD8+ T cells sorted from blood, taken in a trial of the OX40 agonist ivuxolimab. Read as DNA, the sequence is TGTGCCTGGAGTCCTCTCCGCAATGAGCAGTTCTTC. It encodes CAWSPLRNEQFF.